The clone carrying this TCR beta chain was found once. Its specificity is unknown. The data stem from a study of shared clonotypes between healthy human individuals. Study-wide results and caveats: Several donors shared approximately 5% of their naive CD4 clonotypes. Relative to their counterparts shared across all four donors, non-shared clonotypes exhibited diminished generation probabilities. The study's rarefaction showed incomplete sorted-subset sequencing despite large depth.

Naive CD8 cells lacked CD45RO and underwent positive selection for CCR7, leaving out terminally differentiated effector memory CD45RA+ cells. Germline CDR1 reads SEHNR; CDR2 reads FQNEAQ (reference sequence). This CDR3 spans 18 amino acids. V dropped 7 bases and J dropped 6; count of bases not matched to a gene: 17. Assay used: immunoSEQ multiplex PCR; TCRdb lists only in-frame clones, some missing. The sample consists of about 680,000 clones, about 91% of them appearing once. Sequencing used naive CD8+ T cells sorted from blood. The chain carries TRBV7-9 and TRBJ2-7; 14 positions agree with TRBD2. This clonotype originated in a man younger than 40 in good health. The CDR3 nucleotides are TGTGCCAGCACCCCCCGCGTGCCGGGGACTAGCGGGAGTGGCGAGCAGTACTTC. Translated: CASTPRVPGTSGSGEQYF.